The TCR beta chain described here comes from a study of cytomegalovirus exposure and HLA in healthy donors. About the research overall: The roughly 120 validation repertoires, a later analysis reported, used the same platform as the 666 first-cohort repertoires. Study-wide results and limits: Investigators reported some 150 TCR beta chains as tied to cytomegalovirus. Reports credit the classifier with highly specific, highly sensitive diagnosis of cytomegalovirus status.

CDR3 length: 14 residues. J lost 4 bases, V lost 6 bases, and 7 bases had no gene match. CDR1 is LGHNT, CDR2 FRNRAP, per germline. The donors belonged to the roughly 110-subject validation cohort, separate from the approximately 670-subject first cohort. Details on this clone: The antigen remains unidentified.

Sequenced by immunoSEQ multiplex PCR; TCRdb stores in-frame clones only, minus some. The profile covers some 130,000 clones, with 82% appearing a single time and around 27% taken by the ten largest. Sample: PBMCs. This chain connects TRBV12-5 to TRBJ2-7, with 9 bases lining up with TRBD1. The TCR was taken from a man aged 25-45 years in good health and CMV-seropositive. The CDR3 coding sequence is TGTGCTAGTGGAATGGACAGGGGAGGTTACGAGCAGTACTTC. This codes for CASGMDRGGYEQYF.